This TCR beta chain was recorded in a study of regulatory T cells in long-lasting Graves disease. Broader study findings: Peripheral blood was the sole material, not thyroid tissue.

Time point meaning: persistent/refractory GD, antithyroid drugs over 5 years with positive TRAb. PBMC RNA served as the TCR library source. The CDR3 extends over 13 amino acids. The V gene's germline CDR1 is LNHDA and CDR2 SQIVND (reference sequence). V was clipped by 8 bases and J by 10 bases, with 15 bases between them. Arm-PCR of CDR3 regions and iRepertoire HTBI primers were used to build TCR beta libraries. TCRdb re-called the multiplex PCR reads through MiXCR, storing one row per CDR3 protein. Here the sample spans some 470,000 distinct CDR3 sequences, around a fifth being singletons. Worth noting for this clonotype: Its antigen remains unknown.

The source of this sequence is a female donor with Graves disease. The sequenced sample was peripheral blood mononuclear cells (PBMCs), obtained when the disease was refractory, from a patient treated with antithyroid drugs. This chain connects TRBV19 to TRBJ1-6; tentatively, D is TRBD1 (5 bases). The CDR3 DNA follows: TGTGCCAGTGGCGACAAAGGGGACTCACCCCTCCACTTT. This translates into CASGDKGDSPLHF.